Each of the 10 T cell receptor beta chains below was sequenced from the same sample in a study of Graves' ophthalmopathy and Graves' hyperthyroidism. TCR beta CDR3 regions were amplified from RNA transcripts. The library came from an HTBI-primed first-round RT-PCR and a second-round multiplex PCR. From the multiplex PCR reads, TCRdb called clonotypes with MiXCR, one entry per CDR3 protein. The profile covers about 400,000 distinct CDR3 sequences, with around 21% appearing a single time and around 3% taken by the ten largest. Sequenced input: peripheral blood. These receptors all come from a young woman with stable Graves' hyperthyroidism.

A note on this clonotype: This may stem from a read error, because a much larger clone lies one nucleotide away. The chain combines TRBV10-3 with TRBJ1-1; tentative D call: TRBD1 (6 bases). The V end was cut by 6 bases, the J end by 5 bases, with 16 bases between. Germline assignment: CDR1 ENHRY and CDR2 SYGVKD. The CDR3 is 14 residues long. The CDR3 DNA follows: TGTGCCATCAGGTCAGGGGAACGAAGTACTGAAGCTTTCTTT. Encoded protein: CAIRSGERSTEAFF.

This clonotype was detected many times. The chain recombines TRBV5-1 with TRBJ2-5; D is undetermined. The germline V and J ends were trimmed by 4 bases and 0 bases, with 4 bases remaining between them. Germline-derived CDR1 and CDR2 are SGHRS and YFSETQ. The length of the CDR3 is 12 residues. The CDR3 bases are TGCGCCAGCAGCAAAAACCAAGAGACCCAGTACTTC. Translation: CASSKNQETQYF.

This clonotype was detected many times. The genes are TRBV7-6 and TRBJ2-7, with a possible D match to TRBD2 (6 bases). Between the trimmed V and J ends, which lost 4 bases and 3 bases, there was a span of 16 bases. Germline V gene lookup returns CDR1 SGHVS and CDR2 FNYEAQ. The CDR3 has 15 residues. Written as DNA, the CDR3 is TGTGCCAGCAGCTCGACTGGAGAGGGACTCTACGAGCAGTACTTC. This encodes CASSSTGEGLYEQYF.

This clonotype showed up many times. The V call is TRBV11-1, the J call TRBJ2-7; possibly TRBD2 for D (6 bases). Germline CDR1 SGHAT, CDR2 FQDESV (reference sequence). The germline V and J ends were trimmed by 4 bases and 0 bases, with 16 bases remaining between them. The CDR3 sequence is 16 residues long. DNA for the CDR3: TGTGCCAGCAGCTACTGGAGGGGTGTCGGCTCCTACGAGCAGTACTTC. Residues: CASSYWRGVGSYEQYF. The entire variable domain, with the rest obtained from reference TRBV11-1 and TRBJ2-7, is as follows: EAEVAQSPRYKITEKSQAVAFWCDPISGHATLYWYRQILGQGPELLVQFQDESVVDDSQLPKDRFSAERLKGVDSTLKIQPAELGDSAMYLCASSYWRGVGSYEQYFGPGTRLTVT.

Ten or more counts support this clonotype. The rearrangement joins TRBV5-1 to TRBJ1-2; D remains unclear. Germline assignment: CDR1 SGHRS and CDR2 YFSETQ. The CDR3 loop spans 13 amino acids. V lost 4 bases and J lost 2, with 9 bases in between. The CDR3, as DNA: TGCGCCAGCAGCGCCCATGTGAACTATGGCTACACCTTC. Its translation: CASSAHVNYGYTF.

This clonotype has just a few counts. This chain uses TRBV3-1 with TRBJ2-2; D is uncertain. Per the germline V gene, CDR1 is LGHDT and CDR2 is YNNKEL (reference sequence). This CDR3 region has 11 residues. Deletions cut 0 bases from V and 8 bases from J, with 1 base between. DNA for the CDR3: TGTGCCAGCAGCCAAGAGGGGGAGCTGTTTTTT. It codes for CASSQEGELFF.

This clonotype was seen ten or more times. The rearrangement links TRBV6-5 to TRBJ2-7, with 8 bases aligning to TRBD2. Per the germline V gene, CDR1 is MNHEY and CDR2 is SVGAGI. There are 13 residues in the CDR3. J lost 8 bases, V lost 2 bases, and 5 bases had no gene match. CDR3 protein: CASSYGRGDQQYF. In DNA form, the CDR3 reads TGTGCCAGCAGTTACGGGCGGGGGGACCAGCAGTACTTC.

This clonotype came up many times. V and J are TRBV6-1 and TRBJ1-2; 7 nucleotides match TRBD1. V lost 6 bases, J lost 4 bases, and 5 bases stayed unmatched. CDR3 length: 13 amino acids. CDR1 is MNHNS and CDR2 is SASEGT in the germline V gene. CDR3 in amino acids: CASSEQGRYGYTF. CDR3 coding DNA: TGTGCCAGCAGCGAACAGGGGCGCTATGGCTACACCTTC.

This clonotype was observed many times. This chain links TRBV12-3 or TRBV12-4 with TRBJ2-7; TRBD1 matches 7 bases. This CDR3 is built from 13 residues. V shed 5 bases, J shed 3 bases, and the junction held 4 bases outside the gene matches. DNA of the CDR3: TGTGCCAGCAGTAACAGGGGAATCTACGAGCAGTACTTC. Its translation: CASSNRGIYEQYF.

This clonotype was observed a handful of times. The rearrangement joins TRBV3-1 to TRBJ1-1; 11 bases match TRBD1. This CDR3 contains 16 residues. The V and J ends lost 2 bases and 5 bases, in that order; junction bases with no gene match: 7. Germline V gene sequence: CDR1 LGHDT, CDR2 YNNKEL (reference sequence). In DNA, the CDR3 is TGTGCCAGCAGCCAACACTCGGGGACAGGGGGGACTGAAGCTTTCTTT. This sequence encodes CASSQHSGTGGTEAFF.